This T cell receptor beta chain is drawn from a study of shared clonotypes between healthy human individuals. Study background: A donor's plate count was three for CD4 naive and three for CD4 memory; CD8 naive had two and CD8 memory one.

V was pared by 8 bases and J by 0 bases, with 1 base of the junction left unmatched. The CDR3 spans 12 residues. The germline V gene has CDR1 MDHEN and CDR2 SYDVKM. At least ten counts were recorded for this clone. The deep-level immunoSEQ assay was used. Repertoires were generated with immunoSEQ multiplex PCR, while TCRdb's copy carries only in-frame clones and drops some. The sample comprises about 95,000 clones, about two thirds of which are singletons, and about 48% rests with the top ten. The genes are TRBV28 and TRBJ2-7; 7 nucleotides agree with TRBD1. The clonotype comes from a man aged 30 to 39 in good health. What was sequenced was memory CD8+ T cells sorted from blood. Specified subset: CD45RO+ cells pooled with CCR7-negative TemRA cells. The CDR3 spells CASGTDSYEQYF. Written as DNA, the CDR3 is TGTGCCAGCGGGACAGACTCCTACGAGCAGTACTTC.